The present TCR beta chain was sequenced within a study of CXCR3-negative and CXCR3-positive naive CD8 T cells. Study observations and caveats: CXCR3-negative naive cells had less hydrophobic TRB CDR3s than did CXCR3-positive naive cells. TCR strength was inferred from TRB CDR3 properties, while surface CD5 was comparable between naive subsets.

A remark on this clonotype: Its antigen remains unidentified.

UMI-labeled 5' RACE TRB cDNA libraries were prepared from the cells. Each CDR3 protein gets one entry in TCRdb, which reprocessed the 5' RACE reads and gives no DNA. Its table lists 150,000 to 160,000 distinct CDR3 sequences. The sample was naive CXCR3+ CD8+ T cells from blood. Stated subset: CD45RO-CCR7+CD27+CD95- naive CD8+ T cells expressing CXCR3 (TNR3+). The sequence derives from a human donor in good health. Some clones in this sample may be carry-over from other donors' samples.

CDR3 sequence reads: CASSGGTGRDTEAFF. The rearrangement joins TRBV25-1 to TRBJ1-1; with no DNA, the TCRdb D assignment of TRBD1 cannot be verified. The CDR3 is made up of 15 amino acids. Germline V lookup: CDR1 MGHDK, CDR2 SYGVNS.